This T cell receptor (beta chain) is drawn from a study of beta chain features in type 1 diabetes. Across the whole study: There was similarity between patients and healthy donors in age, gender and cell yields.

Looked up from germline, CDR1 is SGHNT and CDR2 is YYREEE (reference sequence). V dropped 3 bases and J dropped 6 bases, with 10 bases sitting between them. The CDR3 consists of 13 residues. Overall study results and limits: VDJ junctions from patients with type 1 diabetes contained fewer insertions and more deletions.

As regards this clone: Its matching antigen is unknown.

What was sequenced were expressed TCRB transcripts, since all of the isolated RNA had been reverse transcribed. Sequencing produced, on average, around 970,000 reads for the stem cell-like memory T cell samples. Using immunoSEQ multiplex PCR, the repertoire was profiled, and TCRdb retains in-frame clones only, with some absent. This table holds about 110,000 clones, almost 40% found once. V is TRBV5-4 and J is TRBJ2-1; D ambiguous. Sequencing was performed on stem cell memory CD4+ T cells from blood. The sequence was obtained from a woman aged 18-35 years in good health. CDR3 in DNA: TGTGCCAGCAGCTCCCTAGACCCCAATGAGCAGTTCTTC. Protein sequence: CASSSLDPNEQFF.